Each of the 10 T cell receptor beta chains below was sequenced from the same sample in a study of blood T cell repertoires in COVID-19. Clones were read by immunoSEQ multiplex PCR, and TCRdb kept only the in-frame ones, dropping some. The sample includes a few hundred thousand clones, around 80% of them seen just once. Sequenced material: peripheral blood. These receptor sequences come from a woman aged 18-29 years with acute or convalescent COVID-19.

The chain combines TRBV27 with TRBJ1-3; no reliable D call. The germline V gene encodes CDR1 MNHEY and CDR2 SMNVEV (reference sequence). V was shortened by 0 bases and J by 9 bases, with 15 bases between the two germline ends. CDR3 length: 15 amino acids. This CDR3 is CASSLSPSPESTIYF. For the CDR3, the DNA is TGTGCCAGCAGTTTATCCCCATCCCCCGAGAGCACCATATATTTT.

CDR3 DNA sequence: TGTGCCAGCAGCCGGGGCCTGAGCTCCTACGAGCAGTACTTC. It codes for CASSRGLSSYEQYF. The chain links TRBV3-1 (or the pseudogene TRBV3-2) to TRBJ2-7; D is perhaps TRBD1 (5 bases). This CDR3 has 14 amino acids. CDR1 is LGHDT and CDR2 is YNNKEL in the germline V gene (reference sequence). Trimming shortened V by 4 bases and J by 0 bases, and 10 bases separated the two germline ends.

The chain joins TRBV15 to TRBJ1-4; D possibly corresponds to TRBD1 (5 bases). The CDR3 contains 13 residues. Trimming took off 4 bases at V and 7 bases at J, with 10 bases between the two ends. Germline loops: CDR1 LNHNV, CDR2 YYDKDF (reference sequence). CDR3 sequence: CATSTGLGEKLFF. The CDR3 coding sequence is TGTGCCACCAGCACAGGGTTGGGTGAAAAACTGTTTTTT.

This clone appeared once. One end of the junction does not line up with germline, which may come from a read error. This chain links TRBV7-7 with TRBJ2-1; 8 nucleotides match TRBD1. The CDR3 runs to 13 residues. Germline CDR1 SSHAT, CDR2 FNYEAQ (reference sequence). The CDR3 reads CASSRTGLGEQFF. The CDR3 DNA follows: TGTGCTAGCAGCCGGACAGGGTTGGGTGAGCAGTTCTTC. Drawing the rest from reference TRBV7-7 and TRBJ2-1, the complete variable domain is GAGVSQSPRYKVTKRGQDVTLRCDPISSHATLYWYQQALGQGPEFLTYFNYEAQPDKSGLPSDRFSAERPEGSISTLTIQRTEQRDSAMYRCASSRTGLGEQFFGPGTRLTVL.

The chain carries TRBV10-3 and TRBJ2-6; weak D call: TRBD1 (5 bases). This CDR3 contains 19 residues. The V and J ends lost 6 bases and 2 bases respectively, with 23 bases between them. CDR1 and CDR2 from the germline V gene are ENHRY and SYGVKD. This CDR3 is CAISDPFQGPSPGANVLTF. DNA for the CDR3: TGTGCCATCAGCGATCCGTTCCAGGGCCCTTCTCCTGGGGCCAACGTCCTGACTTTC.

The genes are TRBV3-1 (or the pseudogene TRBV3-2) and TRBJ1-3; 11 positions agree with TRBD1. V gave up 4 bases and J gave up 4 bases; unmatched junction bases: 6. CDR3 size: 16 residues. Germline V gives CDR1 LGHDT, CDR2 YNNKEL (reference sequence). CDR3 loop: CASSRGQGAKGNTIYF. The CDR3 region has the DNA TGTGCCAGCAGCCGAGGACAGGGGGCGAAGGGAAACACCATATATTTT.

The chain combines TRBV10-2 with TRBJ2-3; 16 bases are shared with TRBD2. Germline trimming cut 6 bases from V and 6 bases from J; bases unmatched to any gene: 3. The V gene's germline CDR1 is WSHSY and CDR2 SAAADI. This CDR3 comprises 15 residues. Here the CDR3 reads CASRGLAGGSDTQYF. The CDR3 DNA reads TGCGCCAGCAGGGGACTAGCGGGAGGGAGCGATACGCAGTATTTT.

DNA for the CDR3: TGTGCCAGCAGTCCAACAGGGGGCACTGGGGCCAACGTCCTGACTTTC. It codes for CASSPTGGTGANVLTF. The chain employs TRBV6-4 and TRBJ2-6; 9 bases are shared with TRBD1. This CDR3 comprises 16 residues. Per the germline V gene, CDR1 is MRHNA and CDR2 is SNTAGT. V trimming: 5 bases; J trimming: 2 bases; junction bases outside the gene matches: 4.

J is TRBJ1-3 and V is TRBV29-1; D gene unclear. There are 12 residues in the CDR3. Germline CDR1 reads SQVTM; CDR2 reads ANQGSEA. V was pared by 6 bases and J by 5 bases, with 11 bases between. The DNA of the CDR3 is TGCAGCGTACGGGATAAGAGAAACACCATATATTTT. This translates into CSVRDKRNTIYF.

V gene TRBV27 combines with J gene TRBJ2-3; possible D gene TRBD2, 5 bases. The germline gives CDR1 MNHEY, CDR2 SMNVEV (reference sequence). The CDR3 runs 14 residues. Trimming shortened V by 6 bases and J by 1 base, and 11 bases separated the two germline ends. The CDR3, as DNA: TGTGCCAGCAGGACTATGGGCGGCACAGATACGCAGTATTTT. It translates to CASRTMGGTDTQYF.